Sequencing of this T cell receptor beta chain was carried out in a study of cytomegalovirus exposure and HLA in healthy donors. Study context: Out of 150 million to 200 million T cells, an earlier analysis found over 90 million unique TCR beta sequences in total.

The count of this clone is one. The antigen remains undetermined. Study-level results: Later analysis identified some 16,000 TCR beta sequences associated with HLA alleles, using a false discovery rate threshold of 0.05.

13 Jbeta primers and 60 Vbeta primers were used for the PCR. Here immunoSEQ multiplex PCR was the method, and the copy in TCRdb shows in-frame clones only, minus some. The sample records tens of thousands of clones, just under 80% being singletons. The sequenced sample was PBMCs. The receptor was derived from a male donor in good health and CMV-seropositive.

CDR3: CASSEYRGYEQYF. Written as DNA, the CDR3 is TGTGCCAGCAGTGAATATCGAGGATACGAGCAGTACTTC. The chain is built from TRBV25-1 and TRBJ2-7; unclear D gene. The CDR3 runs 13 residues. Germline CDR1 is MGHDK and CDR2 is SYGVNS. V lost 0 bases and J 4 bases, leaving 7 bases between the germline ends.